These T cell receptor beta chains were read from a single sample in a study of T cell repertoires in cytomegalovirus infection. Their antigens remain unidentified. Each CDR3 protein gets one entry after TCRdb re-called the reads with MiXCR. This sample has about 830,000 distinct CDR3 sequences, with over 25% found just once. Specimen: cultured CD8+ T cells from PBMCs, collected from culture after CMV antigen stimulation. The receptor set was obtained from a human donor in good health (CMV status not recorded). Some clones in this sample may be carry-over from other donors' samples. CDR3s include the opening cysteine and the closing phenylalanine or tryptophan. The D gene is left open where the match is weak. Size is omitted from some rows. Given values are once, few, many or a class for expanded clones.

TRBV7-9	-	TRBJ2-1	TRBD1	TGTGCCAGCAGCCCTAGGACAGGGGAGTCCTACAATGAGCAGTTCTTC	CASSPRTGESYNEQFF
TRBV20-1	-	TRBJ1-4	-	TGCAGTGCTAGATGGGTCAGGGGCCCTTCAGCAACTAATGAAAAACTGTTTTTT	CSARWVRGPSATNEKLFF
TRBV6-2/TRBV6-3	-	TRBJ2-7	TRBD1	TGTGCCAGCAGTTACGGGACAGGGGTCTTCTACGAGCAGTACTTC	CASSYGTGVFYEQYF
TRBV6-2/TRBV6-3	-	TRBJ2-5	TRBD1	TGTGCCAGCAGTCGGACAGGGACTCAAGAGACCCAGTACTTC	CASSRTGTQETQYF
TRBV19	few	TRBJ2-1	-	TGTGCCAGTTCCCTGAGGTGGGACAAAGAGCAGTTCTTC	CASSLRWDKEQFF
TRBV7-9	few	TRBJ1-2	TRBD1	TGTGCCAGCAGCTTAGGTGGGGGACAGGGTAATGGCTACACCTTC	CASSLGGGQGNGYTF
TRBV2	many	TRBJ2-6	-	TGTGCCAGCAGTGTAGACTGGGGGGCCGCTAGCTCTGGGGCCAACGTCCTGACTTTC	CASSVDWGAASSGANVLTF
TRBV15	-	TRBJ1-2	TRBD1	TGTGCCACCAGCAGATCCCGACAGGGGTGGTATGGCTACACCTTC	CATSRSRQGWYGYTF
TRBV6-5	-	TRBJ1-2	-	TGTGCCAGCAGTTACTCGGGTGACAGCTTACTGGAGGGCTACACCTTC	CASSYSGDSLLEGYTF
TRBV12-3/TRBV12-4	few	TRBJ1-1	-	TGTGCCAGCAGTCTAGTCCGGCTGGAAAACACTGAAGCTTTCTTT	CASSLVRLENTEAFF
TRBV7-6	-	TRBJ2-5	TRBD1	TGTGCCAGCAGCCCGGACAGGGGGTTTTACCAAGAGACCCAGTACTTC	CASSPDRGFYQETQYF
TRBV11-3	few	TRBJ2-1	-	TGTGCCAGCAGCTCCCGTGCGGAAAGCTCCTACAATGAGCAGTTCTTC	CASSSRAESSYNEQFF
TRBV28	-	TRBJ2-1	-	TGTGTCAGCAGTTTAGTTGCCCATAATTCCTACAATGAGCAGTTCTTC	CVSSLVAHNSYNEQFF
TRBV7-2	few	TRBJ2-7	TRBD2	TGTGCCAGCAGCTTAGCGTCCGGGACTAGCGGGTTCTCCTACGAGCAGTACTTC	CASSLASGTSGFSYEQYF
TRBV4-1	-	TRBJ2-2	-	TGCGCCAGCAGCCAACCTACAGGGACTACGAACACCGGGGAGCTGTTTTTT	CASSQPTGTTNTGELFF
TRBV7-8	many	TRBJ2-4	-	TGTGCCAGCAGCTTAGGGGGTGGAGGCAGGGGTTTCGTTCAGTACTTC	CASSLGGGGRGFVQYF
TRBV20-1	-	TRBJ1-2	-	TGCAGTGCTCCAGGACCCACTAGTTATGGCTACACCTTC	CSAPGPTSYGYTF
TRBV7-2	many	TRBJ1-2	-	TGTGCCAGCAGCCCAAGGACAGCTTCACCTTATGGCTACACCTTC	CASSPRTASPYGYTF
TRBV7-6	many	TRBJ1-5	-	TGTGCCAGCAGCGCCCGTAGGGGGGCCAGCAATCAGCCCCAGCATTTT	CASSARRGASNQPQHF
TRBV12-5	-	TRBJ2-6	-	TGTGCTAGTGGTTTCTATCCCGGGACCGAAAGCTCTGGGACCAACGTCCTGACTTTC	CASGFYPGTESSGTNVLTF
TRBV15	-	TRBJ2-1	-	TGTGCCACCAGCAGTTCCAGAGGGGGGACCTACTACAATGAGCAGTTCTTC	CATSSSRGGTYYNEQFF
TRBV7-9	few	TRBJ1-1	TRBD1	TGTGCCAGCAGCAGGGACAGGTGGGAAGCTTTCTTT	CASSRDRWEAFF
TRBV2	-	TRBJ2-6	-	TGTGCCAGCAGTCCGGGGACCAGGAAGTTTTCTGGGGCCAACGTCCTGACTTTC	CASSPGTRKFSGANVLTF
TRBV11-3	-	TRBJ2-1	TRBD1	TGTGCCAGCAGCCATCAGGGACAGTACAATGAGCAGTTCTTC	CASSHQGQYNEQFF
TRBV11-3	-	TRBJ1-5	TRBD1	TGTGCCAGCAGCTTAGGGGACAGACACAATCAGCCCCAGCATTTT	CASSLGDRHNQPQHF
TRBV4-1	-	TRBJ2-4	-	TGCGCCAGCAGCCAAACCCAGGGGGCGGGGGACATTCAGTACTTC	CASSQTQGAGDIQYF
TRBV7-6	many	TRBJ2-7	-	TGTGCCAGCAGCAAAACTGGCTCCTACGAGCAGTACTTC	CASSKTGSYEQYF
TRBV5-1	few	TRBJ2-7	-	TGCGCCAGCAGCTTGGCGGCGGAGTTTACCTACGAGCAGTACTTC	CASSLAAEFTYEQYF
TRBV6-6	few	TRBJ2-3	-	TGTGCCAGCAGTTACGGCCGCGATACGCAGTATTTT	CASSYGRDTQYF
TRBV5-8	-	TRBJ1-5	TRBD1	TGTGCCAGCAGCTTGGGGGGGACAGTAAATAGCAATCAGCCCCAGCATTTT	CASSLGGTVNSNQPQHF
TRBV6-6	few	TRBJ2-5	-	TGTGCCAGCGTGGGGCAGCAAGAGACCCAGTACTTC	CASVGQQETQYF
TRBV6-5	few	TRBJ2-5	-	TGTGCCAGCAGTTACTCAGGGGGGGAAGAGACCCAGTACTTC	CASSYSGGEETQYF
TRBV10-3	-	TRBJ2-2	-	TGTGCCATCAGCGGTCTCATGACAGTCGCGAACACCGGGGAGCTGTTTTTT	CAISGLMTVANTGELFF
TRBV7-2	many	TRBJ2-1	-	TGTGCCAGCAGCTTTGTTCCGTACTCCTACAATGAGCAGTTCTTC	CASSFVPYSYNEQFF
TRBV6-5	few	TRBJ1-1	-	TGTGCCAGCAGTTTGGCTCCCGCTGGGTTCACTGAAGCTTTCTTT	CASSLAPAGFTEAFF
TRBV5-6	few	TRBJ1-2	TRBD1	TGTGCCAGCAGCTTGGGTAGGGGGCAAGGCTACACCTTC	CASSLGRGQGYTF
TRBV6-1	once	TRBJ1-1	-	TGTGCCAGCAGTGAAGTTATGGGGAGGACTGAAGCTTTCTTT	CASSEVMGRTEAFF
TRBV4-1	-	TRBJ2-1	TRBD2	TGCGCCAGCAGCCAAGGACTAGCGGGGGCCCCCTACAATGAGCAGTTCTTC	CASSQGLAGAPYNEQFF
TRBV7-6	few	TRBJ1-4	-	TGTGCCAGCAGCCCCGACGACAGCGTTTCCGAAAAACTGTTTTTT	CASSPDDSVSEKLFF
TRBV24-1	-	TRBJ1-5	-	TGTGCCACCAGTGAAATCCGGGGGCGAGGGTTTGGACCGGGGAATCAGCCCCAGCATTTT	CATSEIRGRGFGPGNQPQHF
TRBV7-9	many	TRBJ1-3	TRBD1	TGTGCCAGCAGCTTGGGACAGGGAAACACCATATATTTT	CASSLGQGNTIYF
TRBV19	-	TRBJ2-2	TRBD2	TGTGCCAGTAGTATCGGGAGGAAAACCGGGGAGCTGTTTTTT	CASSIGRKTGELFF
TRBV4-1	-	TRBJ1-1	-	TGCGCCAGCAGCCGTCTCGGGGAAACCACTGAAGCTTTCTTT	CASSRLGETTEAFF
TRBV12-3/TRBV12-4	-	TRBJ1-5	-	TGTGCCAGCAGCAGGAAGGGGGGCAATCAGCCCCAGCATTTT	CASSRKGGNQPQHF
TRBV2	-	TRBJ2-7	-	TGTGCCAGAGGACAACCCGAGGGGCAGTACTTC	CARGQPEGQYF
TRBV2	many	TRBJ1-5	-	TGTGCCAGCACGAACACAGGAGCTAGCAATCAGCCCCAGCATTTT	CASTNTGASNQPQHF
TRBV28	-	TRBJ2-1	-	TGTGCCAGCAGTGCGTACCCCTCGGACAGACCTTTTTACAATGAGCAGTTCTTC	CASSAYPSDRPFYNEQFF
TRBV7-9	-	TRBJ1-2	-	TGTGCCAGCAGCTTAGACCGGCCGTCAGGCTATGGCTACACCTTC	CASSLDRPSGYGYTF
TRBV11-2	few	TRBJ2-4	TRBD1	TGTGCCAGCAGCTCCGGACAGGGGGGTGAAAACATTCAGTACTTC	CASSSGQGGENIQYF
TRBV6-1	-	TRBJ2-2	-	TGTGCCAGTGGGGTTAGGGACACCGGGGAGCTGTTTTTT	CASGVRDTGELFF
TRBV20-1	-	TRBJ2-3	TRBD2	TGCAGTGCTACTGGGGGGGGGTTCAGTCTCTACACAGATACGCAGTATTTT	CSATGGGFSLYTDTQYF